This T cell receptor (beta chain) derives from a study of OX40 agonist ivuxolimab in advanced cancers. Overall study context: Dose-escalation cases comprised hepatocellular carcinoma, melanoma, renal cell or head and neck cancer.

Germline lookup yields CDR1 LNHDA and CDR2 SQIVND (reference sequence). The CDR3 runs to 10 residues. Assay: immunoSEQ multiplex PCR; the TCRdb copy retains only in-frame clones and omits some. This sample carries some 8,900 clones, around 70% of them seen once, and the ten largest clones take about 26%. This chain joins TRBV19 and TRBJ2-2; maybe TRBD2 (6 bases). Sample: CD4+ or CD8+ T cells sorted from blood, taken in a trial of the OX40 agonist ivuxolimab. The origin of this receptor is an adult with an advanced solid tumor such as melanoma, head and neck, liver or kidney cancer. The CDR3 loop is CGAGTGELFF. The CDR3 region has the DNA TGTGGAGCGGGCACCGGGGAGCTGTTTTTT.